The next 21 T cell receptor beta chains were all read from a single sample in a study of T cell repertoires in cytomegalovirus infection. Antigen specificity for these receptors is unknown. TCRdb re-derived calls from the reads in MiXCR, one entry per CDR3 protein. Of about 920,000 distinct CDR3 sequences in the sample, roughly a third were seen once. The sample was cultured CD8+ T cells from PBMCs, taken from culture after CMV antigen stimulation. The receptor set was obtained from a human donor in good health (CMV status not recorded). Some clones in this sample may be carry-over from other donors' samples.

The V and J genes are TRBV12-3 or TRBV12-4 and TRBJ1-2, with 10 bases fitting TRBD1. V gave up 5 bases and J gave up 7 bases; unmatched junction bases: 10. The length of the CDR3 is 15 residues. The CDR3 region has the DNA TGTGCCAGCAGTCCTTATGGGACAGGGGTGGGTGGCTACACCTTC. As protein: CASSPYGTGVGGYTF.

The chain employs TRBV19 and TRBJ2-3; D is ambiguous. The CDR3 totals 15 residues. V was pared by 0 bases and J by 0 bases, with 7 bases between. CDR1 is LNHDA, CDR2 SQIVND, per germline (reference sequence). This CDR3 is CASSIEDGSTDTQYF. CDR3 coding DNA: TGTGCCAGTAGTATAGAGGACGGAAGCACAGATACGCAGTATTTT.

This clonotype was found a few times. This chain uses TRBV6-2 or TRBV6-3 with TRBJ2-1; possibly TRBD1 for D (5 bases). The CDR3 covers 13 residues. V gave up 0 bases and J gave up 7 bases, with 7 bases separating them. From germline, CDR1 is MNHEY and CDR2 SVGEGT. The CDR3 spells CASSYSGVNEQFF. Written as DNA, the CDR3 is TGTGCCAGCAGTTACTCAGGGGTGAATGAGCAGTTCTTC.

Only a few counts were recorded for this clonotype. Written as DNA, the CDR3 is TGTGCCAGCAGTTACAATGGAGGGGGTTACACTGAAGCTTTCTTT. Translated, it gives CASSYNGGGYTEAFF. This chain uses TRBV6-5 with TRBJ1-1; D might be TRBD1 (6 bases). CDR1 is MNHEY and CDR2 is SVGAGI in the germline V gene. V shed 2 bases and J shed 3 bases, with 13 bases lying between them. CDR3 size: 15 residues.

This clonotype was counted between two and nine times. The chain uses TRBV5-5 and TRBJ2-7, with 7 bases matching TRBD1. The J segment lost 3 bases and the V segment lost 4 bases, leaving 10 bases of the junction unmatched. This CDR3 comprises 15 residues. CDR1 is SGHKS, CDR2 YYEKEE, per germline (reference sequence). CDR3: CASSPTGDSHYEQYF. The CDR3 bases are TGTGCCAGCAGCCCTACCGGGGACAGTCACTACGAGCAGTACTTC.

The genes are TRBV5-5 and TRBJ1-5; 10 nucleotides align to TRBD1. This CDR3 is 18 amino acids long. Germline CDR1 reads SGHKS; CDR2 reads YYEKEE (reference sequence). Trimming cost V 0 bases and J 0 bases; bases outside gene matches: 6. The CDR3 loop is CASSLGQGAMSSNQPQHF. DNA of the CDR3: TGTGCCAGCAGCTTGGGACAGGGGGCCATGAGTAGCAATCAGCCCCAGCATTTT.

This clonotype was seen at least ten times. The genes are TRBV6-5 and TRBJ1-6; TRBD1 matches at 9 bases. Germline lookup yields CDR1 MNHEY and CDR2 SVGAGI. V shed 0 bases, J shed 7 bases, and the junction held 1 base outside the gene matches. The CDR3 runs to 15 residues. The CDR3 sequence is CASSYSTGGNSPLHF. The CDR3 nucleotides read TGTGCCAGCAGTTACTCGACAGGGGGAAATTCACCCCTCCACTTT.

The rearrangement joins TRBV29-1 to TRBJ2-2; D is possibly TRBD1 or TRBD2 (5 bases each). This CDR3 is built from 13 residues. Between the trimmed V and J ends, which lost 7 bases and 2 bases, there was a span of 11 bases. CDR1 and CDR2 (germline): SQVTM, ANQGSEA. The chain's CDR3 is CSGGPPNTGELFF. CDR3 in DNA: TGCAGCGGGGGACCACCTAACACCGGGGAGCTGTTTTTT.

This clonotype was seen a few times. The V call is TRBV4-1, the J call TRBJ2-5; 9 bases fit TRBD2. V gave up 0 bases and J gave up 5 bases; unmatched junction bases: 4. CDR3 length: 15 residues. Germline CDR1 MGHRA, CDR2 YSYEKL. CDR3 in DNA: TGCGCCAGCAGCCAAGAGGCTAGCGGGGCGGAGACCCAGTACTTC. Translated: CASSQEASGAETQYF.

At least ten counts were recorded for this clonotype. CDR3 nucleotide sequence: TGTGCCAGCAGCTTAGCGGGCCTAGCGGGGGGGCCAGGCACAGATACGCAGTATTTT. Translation gives CASSLAGLAGGPGTDTQYF. The J gene is TRBJ2-3, the V gene TRBV7-2, with 12 positions matching TRBD2. CDR1 is SGHTA and CDR2 is FQGNSA in the germline V gene. The CDR3 runs 19 residues. J was trimmed by 1 base and V by 0 bases; bases with no gene match: 8.

The chain uses TRBV19 and TRBJ2-2; D gene uncertain. CDR1 and CDR2 (germline): LNHDA, SQIVND (reference sequence). V lost 4 bases, J lost 0 bases, and 9 bases lay in between. The CDR3 covers 15 residues. The CDR3 sequence: CASSTTDPNTGELFF. DNA for the CDR3: TGTGCCAGTAGTACGACCGACCCGAACACCGGGGAGCTGTTTTTT.

This clonotype was counted a few times. V usage is TRBV7-2 and J usage is TRBJ2-2, with 8 bases fitting TRBD1. V shed 1 base, J shed 6 bases, and the junction held 1 base outside the gene matches. The CDR3 is 14 amino acids. CDR1 is SGHTA and CDR2 is FQGNSA in the germline V gene. CDR3 in amino acids: CASSLVTGAGELFF. The CDR3 DNA is TGTGCCAGCAGCTTAGTGACAGGGGCCGGGGAGCTGTTTTTT.

This clonotype was detected many times. The chain joins TRBV7-8 to TRBJ2-7, with TRBD1 identical over 8 bases. This CDR3 spans 14 amino acids. The germline V gene encodes CDR1 SGHVS and CDR2 FQNEAQ. After removal of 6 bases from V and 6 bases from J, the junction contained 10 bases not matched to a gene. The CDR3, as DNA: TGTGCCAGCAGAGGCCAGGGGGCCTCTAGCGAGCAGTACGTC. It codes for CASRGQGASSEQYV.

This clonotype was counted many times. The chain employs TRBV7-2 and TRBJ1-2, with 7 bases matching TRBD1. The CDR3 runs 15 residues. The V gene end was trimmed by 3 bases and the J gene end by 1 base; junction bases not matched to a gene: 5. CDR1 is SGHTA and CDR2 is FQGNSA in the germline V gene. The CDR3 protein is CASSFWTGYNYGYTF. The CDR3 DNA reads TGTGCCAGCAGCTTTTGGACAGGTTATAACTATGGCTACACCTTC.

The V gene is TRBV6-6, the J gene TRBJ1-1; weak D call: TRBD1 (5 bases). The CDR3 totals 13 residues. Germline values: CDR1 MNHNY, CDR2 SVGAGI (reference sequence). Trimming took 5 bases from V and 3 from J, leaving 10 bases between them. Here the CDR3 DNA reads TGTGCCAGCAGTCTACAGGAGTACACTGAAGCTTTCTTT. Translated, it gives CASSLQEYTEAFF.

This clonotype has a count of ten or more. V is TRBV7-2 and J is TRBJ2-3; 9 nucleotides agree with TRBD2. Germline CDR1 reads SGHTA; CDR2 reads FQGNSA. CDR3 length: 16 amino acids. With 1 base clipped from V and 7 bases from J, the junction kept 9 bases outside the gene matches. The CDR3 DNA sequence: TGTGCCAGCAGCTTAGAGGTTAGCGGGGGATCGAATACGCAGTATTTT. This encodes CASSLEVSGGSNTQYF.

The chain is built from TRBV29-1 and TRBJ2-2; D may match TRBD1 or TRBD2 (6 bases each). CDR1 is SQVTM and CDR2 is ANQGSEA in the germline V gene. Trimming shortened V by 7 bases and J by 4 bases, and 22 bases separated the two germline ends. The CDR3 sequence is 16 residues long. The CDR3 spells CSAYPKGGPGTGELFF. The CDR3 bases are TGCAGCGCCTACCCGAAGGGGGGACCGGGCACCGGGGAGCTGTTTTTT.

This clonotype occurred many times. The V and J genes are TRBV27 and TRBJ2-1; perhaps TRBD1 as D (6 bases). V lost 5 bases and J lost 3, with 11 bases in between. This CDR3 is built from 14 residues. Germline V gene data show CDR1 as MNHEY and CDR2 as SMNVEV (reference sequence). CDR3 sequence (DNA): TGTGCCAGCAGTCCCGGGACACTCTACAATGAGCAGTTCTTC. Translating it yields CASSPGTLYNEQFF.

This clonotype was detected ten times or more. V gene TRBV7-9 combines with J gene TRBJ2-3, with TRBD1 matching 8 bases. The V segment lost 0 bases and the J segment 3 bases; nucleotides outside the gene matches: 5. Germline V gene data show CDR1 as SEHNR and CDR2 as FQNEAQ (reference sequence). This CDR3 is built from 16 residues. The CDR3 sequence: CASSLAPGGATDTQYF. DNA for the CDR3: TGTGCCAGCAGCTTAGCGCCAGGGGGCGCGACAGATACGCAGTATTTT.

This clonotype was seen only a few times. This chain joins TRBV28 and TRBJ1-5; D is undetermined. Germline lookup yields CDR1 MDHEN and CDR2 SYDVKM. V gave up 6 bases and J gave up 0 bases, with 12 bases separating them. The CDR3 is 15 residues long. The CDR3 coding sequence is TGTGCCAGCAGACAAACGGGCGATAGCAATCAGCCCCAGCATTTT. It translates to CASRQTGDSNQPQHF.

This CDR3 is CASSRLAATDTQYF. CDR3 sequence (DNA): TGTGCCAGCAGCAGACTAGCGGCCACAGATACGCAGTATTTT. The rearrangement uses TRBV7-2 and TRBJ2-3, with 9 bases that match TRBD2. J was trimmed by 2 bases and V by 5 bases; bases with no gene match: 2. CDR1 is SGHTA, CDR2 FQGNSA, per germline. The CDR3 sequence is 14 residues long. Together with reference TRBV7-2 and TRBJ2-3, the CDR3 gives the full variable domain: GAGVSQSPSNKVTEKGKDVELRCDPISGHTALYWYRQSLGQGLEFLIYFQGNSAPDKSGLPSDRFSAERTGGSVSTLTIQRTQQEDSAVYLCASSRLAATDTQYFGPGTRLTVL.